The next 11 T cell receptor beta chains were all read from a single sample in a study of cytomegalovirus exposure and HLA in healthy donors. PCR used 60 Vbeta primers and 13 Jbeta primers. This table comes from immunoSEQ multiplex PCR, and its TCRdb copy is limited to in-frame clones, with some not included. The sample records about 200,000 clones, 70% to 80% being singletons. The sample was PBMCs. Receptors were obtained from a male donor in good health and CMV-seropositive.

Notes on this clone: One end of the junction is discordant with germline, which a read error may explain. As DNA, the CDR3 is TGTTCCAGCAGCTATACAGGGTACGGCTACACCTTC. Translation gives CSSSYTGYGYTF. This sequence joins TRBV7-9 and TRBJ1-2, with a possible D match to TRBD1 (6 bases). There are 12 residues in the CDR3. Germline lookup yields CDR1 SEHNR and CDR2 FQNEAQ (reference sequence).

The V gene is TRBV7-3, the J gene TRBJ2-3; D is ambiguous. V lost 6 bases and J lost 3, with 13 bases in between. CDR1 is SGHTA and CDR2 is FQGTGA in the germline V gene. The CDR3 is made up of 14 amino acids. The CDR3 reads CASSPLPPTDTQYF. The CDR3 DNA reads as TGTGCCAGCAGTCCCCTCCCCCCGACAGATACGCAGTATTTT.

This rearrangement joins TRBV7-9 to TRBJ1-1; D unresolved. Trimming left V 2 bases short and J 5 bases short, with 15 bases between. Germline V gene sequence: CDR1 SEHNR, CDR2 FQNEAQ (reference sequence). The CDR3 consists of 15 residues. The DNA of the CDR3 is TGTGCCAGCAGCTTAAATTGGGGTGGAGGAACTGAAGCTTTCTTT. This sequence encodes CASSLNWGGGTEAFF.

The rearrangement uses TRBV29-1 and TRBJ2-1; 13 bases are shared with TRBD2. Germline V gene data show CDR1 as SQVTM and CDR2 as ANQGSEA. CDR3 length: 19 amino acids. Unmatched junction bases numbered 8, after V lost 0 bases and J lost 0 bases. CDR3 amino acids: CSVEDLGLAGQSSYNEQFF. The CDR3 DNA is TGCAGCGTTGAAGATCTGGGACTAGCGGGACAGAGCTCCTACAATGAGCAGTTCTTC.

The chain couples TRBV9 to TRBJ2-3, with a tentative D call TRBD2 (5 bases). The CDR3 totals 15 residues. Germline V CDR1 and CDR2: SGDLS, YYNGEE. The germline V and J ends were trimmed by 0 bases and 1 base, with 9 bases remaining between them. In DNA form, the CDR3 reads TGTGCCAGCAGCGTAGGACTCGGGGGCACAGATACGCAGTATTTT. This encodes CASSVGLGGTDTQYF.

The chain links TRBV29-1 to TRBJ2-1; a possible D gene is TRBD1 (6 bases). V was pared by 4 bases and J by 6 bases, with 22 bases between. The CDR3 runs to 16 residues. Germline CDR1 is SQVTM and CDR2 is ANQGSEA. For the CDR3, the DNA is TGCAGCGTTGCCCTTAAAACAGGGTATGGGGGCAATGAGCAGTTCTTC. The encoded protein is CSVALKTGYGGNEQFF.

This chain joins TRBV6-1 and TRBJ1-1; D uncertain. Trimming removed 9 bases from V and 6 bases from J, with 8 bases in between. This CDR3 is built from 10 residues. Germline-derived CDR1 and CDR2 are MNHNS and SASEGT. In nucleotides, the CDR3 is TGTGCCAGTTTTAGTGCTGAAGCTTTCTTT. Residues: CASFSAEAFF.

This clone has just a few counts. V and J are TRBV7-6 and TRBJ2-7, with 10 positions matching TRBD1. V was pared by 0 bases and J by 6 bases, with 5 bases of the junction left unmatched. Germline CDR1 SGHVS, CDR2 FNYEAQ. This CDR3 region has 15 residues. In nucleotides, the CDR3 is TGTGCCAGCAGCTTAGCGGGACAGGGGCTCCCCGAGCAGTACTTC. Protein: CASSLAGQGLPEQYF.

The V call is TRBV7-9, the J call TRBJ2-2; TRBD2 aligns across 10 bases. The CDR3 has 18 residues. The ends lost 4 bases at V and 4 bases at J; junction bases unmatched: 12. Germline V gene data show CDR1 as SEHNR and CDR2 as FQNEAQ (reference sequence). In DNA, the CDR3 is TGTGCCAGCAGCTCCAAGGCGGTAGCGGGGGGTGTCACCGGGGAGCTGTTTTTT. This encodes CASSSKAVAGGVTGELFF.

The chain is built from TRBV19 and TRBJ1-1, with a weak D call TRBD1 (5 bases). The CDR3 consists of 13 residues. Germline V gene sequence: CDR1 LNHDA, CDR2 SQIVND (reference sequence). V gave up 11 bases and J gave up 1 base, with 14 bases separating them. CDR3 sequence (DNA): TGTGCCTCGATGGGGCTTGGGAACACTGAAGCTTTCTTT. Its protein is CASMGLGNTEAFF.

The chain recombines TRBV6-6 with TRBJ1-6; D gene ambiguous. V lost 0 bases, J lost 7 bases, and 10 bases lay in between. Germline loops: CDR1 MNHNY, CDR2 SVGAGI (reference sequence). The CDR3 covers 15 residues. The CDR3 DNA reads as TGTGCCAGCAGTTACTCCGAGGTTATCAATTCACCCCTCCACTTT. Translation gives CASSYSEVINSPLHF.